The clone carrying this T cell receptor beta chain was counted only a few times. The target antigen is unknown. Compared with germline, one end of the junction differs, possibly owing to a read error. These data come from a study of T cell repertoires in cytomegalovirus infection. Study information: From public TCR beta signatures came an indication of both CMV infection and matching HLA type. Overall study results and limits: Across the ex vivo response, the dominant clonotypes were HLA-C-restricted CMV-specific TCR beta clonotypes. People with CMV and the relevant HLA were identified by cumulative public TCR beta family frequency.

TCRdb reprocessed the reads with MiXCR, giving one entry per CDR3 protein. The sample consists of some 440,000 distinct CDR3 sequences, approximately 30% of them appearing once. The CDR3 totals 15 residues. Germline loops: CDR1 MGHRA, CDR2 YSYEKL. The rearrangement links TRBV4-1 to TRBJ1-3; unclear D gene. The sequenced sample was PBMCs. This clonotype originated in a human donor in good health (CMV status not recorded). Some clones in this sample may be carry-over from other donors' samples. CDR3 loop: CASSHSLGSGNTIYF. CDR3 nucleotide sequence: TGTGCCAGCAGCCATAGTCTGGGATCTGGAAACACCATATATTTT.